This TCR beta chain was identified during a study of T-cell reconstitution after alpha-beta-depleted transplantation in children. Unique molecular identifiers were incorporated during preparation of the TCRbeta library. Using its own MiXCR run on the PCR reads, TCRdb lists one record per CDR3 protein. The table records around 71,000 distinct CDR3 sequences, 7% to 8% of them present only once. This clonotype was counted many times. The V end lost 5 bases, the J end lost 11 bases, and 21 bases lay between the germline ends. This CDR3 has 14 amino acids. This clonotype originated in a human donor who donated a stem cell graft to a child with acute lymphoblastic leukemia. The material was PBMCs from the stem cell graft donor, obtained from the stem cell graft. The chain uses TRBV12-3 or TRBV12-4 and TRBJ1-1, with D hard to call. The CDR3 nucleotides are TGTGCCAGCAGTCCCCATGGAGGGATAACGGACGCTTTCTTT. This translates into CASSPHGGITDAFF.